This is a list of T cell receptor beta chains from one sample in a study of blood T cell repertoires in COVID-19. Data came from immunoSEQ multiplex PCR; TCRdb stores just in-frame clones and leaves some out. The profile shows 110,000 to 150,000 clones, roughly 86% of them singletons. Sequencing was carried out using peripheral blood. The receptors were gathered from a man aged 65 to 79 with acute or convalescent COVID-19. CDR3s include the opening cysteine and the closing phenylalanine or tryptophan. The D gene is left open where the match is weak. Only some rows state a clone size, as once, few, many or a class for expanded clones.

>TRBD1|NA|TRBV27|TRBJ2-5
TGTGCCACGGGGACAGGGAAGACCCAGTACTTC
CATGTGKTQYF
>NA|NA|TRBV14|TRBJ1-1
TGTGCCAGCAGCCAGACCGACATCCCGAACACTGAAGCTTTCTTT
CASSQTDIPNTEAFF
>TRBD1|NA|TRBV6-6|TRBJ2-1
TGTGCCAGCAGTAAGGACAGGGACAACTACAATGAGCAGTTCTTC
CASSKDRDNYNEQFF
>TRBD2|NA|TRBV19|TRBJ2-1
TGTGCCAGTTCTGCCCGGGCGGGAGGAGGCAATGAGCAGTTCTTC
CASSARAGGGNEQFF
>NA|NA|TRBV29-1|TRBJ2-5
TGCAGCGTGTCCGACTTGGAAGGAGAGCAAGAGACCCAGTACTTC
CSVSDLEGEQETQYF
>TRBD2|few|TRBV5-1|TRBJ2-1
TGCGCCAGCAGCGATGGACTAGCCGATGAGCAGTTCTTC
CASSDGLADEQFF
>TRBD2|NA|TRBV5-4|TRBJ2-3
TGTGCCAGCAGTCCGAAGTTGGGGACTAGCGGGAGTAGTGACGAAGGTACGCAGTATTTT
CASSPKLGTSGSSDEGTQYF
>TRBD1|NA|TRBV24-1|TRBJ2-7
TGTGCCACCAGTGATGGAGAGACAGGGGTTAACGAGCAGTACTTC
CATSDGETGVNEQYF
>NA|NA|TRBV5-6|TRBJ1-3
TGTGCCAGCAGTCGGGAAGACACCATATATTTT
CASSREDTIYF
>NA|NA|TRBV6-2/TRBV6-3|TRBJ2-2
TGTGCCAGCAGTGTAGGAGGGGGCTACACCGGGGAGCTGTTTTTT
CASSVGGGYTGELFF
>TRBD1|NA|TRBV2|TRBJ1-4
TGTGCCAGCAGGGAGACAGGGGGCGACTCACTTGCAACTAATGAAAAACTGTTTTTT
CASRETGGDSLATNEKLFF
>TRBD1|NA|TRBV7-3|TRBJ1-5
TGTGCCAGCACCTATACAGGGGATCAGCCCCAGCATTTT
CASTYTGDQPQHF
>TRBD1|NA|TRBV6-4|TRBJ1-2
TGTGCCAGCAGTGACTCGAGTGGGACAGCTTACTATGGCTACACCTTC
CASSDSSGTAYYGYTF
>TRBD1|NA|TRBV5-1|TRBJ2-2
TGCGCCAGCAGCGGTGACAGGGGTGGGACCGGGGAGCTGTTTTTT
CASSGDRGGTGELFF
>NA|NA|TRBV28|TRBJ1-5
TGTGCCAGCAGCCAACCCGGAGGGTGGAATCAGCCCCAGCATTTT
CASSQPGGWNQPQHF
>NA|NA|TRBV28|TRBJ1-1
TGTGCCAGCAGTGTCCCCTACGCTGAAGCTTTCTTT
CASSVPYAEAFF
>TRBD1|few|TRBV28|TRBJ1-4
TGTGCCAGCAGACCGACAGGGGGCGTTGAAAAACTGTTTTTT
CASRPTGGVEKLFF
>NA|NA|TRBV19|TRBJ1-1
TGTGCCAGTAGTATCGAGGACAGCCCGGACACTGAAGCTTTCTTT
CASSIEDSPDTEAFF
>TRBD2|NA|TRBV5-1|TRBJ2-5
TGCGCCAGCAGCTCCGGGGTAGCGGGGCAAGAGACCCAGTACTTC
CASSSGVAGQETQYF
>NA|NA|TRBV14|TRBJ2-5
TGTGCCAGCAGCCATCAGGGACACCCCGCCGTGAAGACCCAGTACTTC
CASSHQGHPAVKTQYF
>NA|once|TRBV18|TRBJ1-4
TGTGCCAGCTCAGATGACAGGATTAATGAAAAACTGTTTTTT
CASSDDRINEKLFF
>TRBD1|NA|TRBV7-9|TRBJ1-1
TGTGCCAGCAGCTTAGCGTCGGCAGGGGGTAGCACTGAAGCTTTCTTT
CASSLASAGGSTEAFF
>NA|NA|TRBV5-6|TRBJ1-4
TGTGCCAGCAGCTTGGTCGGACAGCTTAGTGAAAAACTGTTTTTT
CASSLVGQLSEKLFF
>NA|few|TRBV7-9|TRBJ2-1
TGTGCCAGCAGCTTAGGACTAGAGTACAATGAGCAGTTCTTC
CASSLGLEYNEQFF
>NA|NA|TRBV4-1|TRBJ1-2
TGCGCCAGCAGCCAAGAAACTCGGAACTATGGCTACACCTTC
CASSQETRNYGYTF
>TRBD1|NA|TRBV2|TRBJ1-6
TGTGCCAGCGGACAAGAGGGACAGGGTCTTTCACCCCTCCACTTT
CASGQEGQGLSPLHF
>TRBD2|NA|TRBV7-2|TRBJ2-1
TGTGCCAGCAGCGTAGCCGGGACTAGCGGATACAATGAGCAGTTCTTC
CASSVAGTSGYNEQFF
>TRBD1|NA|TRBV9|TRBJ1-6
TGTGCCAGCAGCGCCCGACAGGGTGGCTCACCCCTCCACTTT
CASSARQGGSPLHF
>TRBD1|NA|TRBV5-4|TRBJ2-3
TGTGCCAGCAGCTTGGCCGGGACAGGGTCAGATACGCAGTATTTT
CASSLAGTGSDTQYF
>NA|NA|TRBV4-1|TRBJ1-1
TGCGCCAGCAGCCATCTTAAGGGGTATAAGGCTTTCTTT
CASSHLKGYKAFF
>NA|NA|TRBV19|TRBJ1-6
TGTGCCAGTAGTTCCCAGGGGACCAATAATTCACCCCTCCACTTT
CASSSQGTNNSPLHF
>NA|many|TRBV5-6|TRBJ2-3
TGTGCCAGCAGCCTAGGACGGACAGGGAGGGGAACAGATACGCAGTATTTT
CASSLGRTGRGTDTQYF
>NA|NA|TRBV2|TRBJ1-1
TGTGCCAGCAGTTACAGTCGAATGAACACTGAAGCTTTCTTT
CASSYSRMNTEAFF
>NA|NA|TRBV4-1|TRBJ2-7
TGCGCCAGCAGCCCTCCTAGGGGCCCCGAGCAGTACTTC
CASSPPRGPEQYF
>TRBD1|NA|TRBV20-1|TRBJ1-1
TGCAGTGCCGACAGGGCAAATGAAGCTTTCTTT
CSADRANEAFF
>NA|few|TRBV7-9|TRBJ2-2
TGTGCCAGCAGCCCTGTTCCGGTTAACACCGGGGAGCTGTTTTTT
CASSPVPVNTGELFF
>NA|NA|TRBV7-9|TRBJ2-3
TGTGCCAGCAGCCCCCGTTCTCCTCTGAGCGATACGCAGTATTTT
CASSPRSPLSDTQYF
>TRBD1|NA|TRBV7-2|TRBJ2-7
TGTGCCAGCAGCCTTGGGACAGGAATCTACGAGCAGTACTTC
CASSLGTGIYEQYF
>TRBD1|NA|TRBV6-2/TRBV6-3|TRBJ2-7
TGTGCCAGCAGTTACTACGGGACAGGCTACGAGCAGTACTTC
CASSYYGTGYEQYF